One sample yielded the 8 T cell receptor beta chains listed below, sequenced in a study of a mutant IDH1 vaccine in newly diagnosed glioma. Time point noted: week 47, end of study. The investigators gave 300 ug of mutant IDH1 20-mer peptide in each vaccine dose, together with topical imiquimod. Sequenced by immunoSEQ multiplex PCR; TCRdb stores in-frame clones only, minus some. The sample gives about 62,000 clones, around four fifths of which show up once; about 4% is in the top ten. Their antigen targets remain unknown. The source material was PBMCs, sampled from a glioma patient whose treatment included an IDH1 peptide vaccine. Receptor source: a man aged 25-45 years with glioma.

V gene TRBV27 combines with J gene TRBJ1-1, with 9 bases fitting TRBD1. V lost 2 bases, J lost 6 bases, and 7 bases stayed unmatched. CDR3 length equals 15 residues. CDR1 is MNHEY and CDR2 is SMNVEV in the germline V gene (reference sequence). CDR3 sequence: CASSLETGGFAEAFF. The CDR3 DNA sequence: TGTGCCAGCAGTTTAGAAACAGGGGGCTTTGCTGAAGCTTTCTTT.

The chain combines TRBV6-5 with TRBJ2-3, with 10 bases matching TRBD1. The germline V gene encodes CDR1 MNHEY and CDR2 SVGAGI. V lost 6 bases and J lost 3; bases outside the gene matches: 6. The CDR3 has 15 residues. CDR3 in DNA: TGTGCCAGCAGCCCCGACAGGGGGCGAACAGATACGCAGTATTTT. Its translation is CASSPDRGRTDTQYF.

Comments on this clone: The identical CDR3 is also encoded by other nucleotide sequences in the sample. The V call is TRBV6-1, the J call TRBJ2-6; the D gene is possibly TRBD2 (6 bases). The CDR3 is 15 residues long. With 6 bases removed from V and 1 base from J, the gap between germline ends came to 10 bases. CDR1 and CDR2 (germline): MNHNS, SASEGT. CDR3 coding DNA: TGTGCCAGCAGAACTGGGGGGTCTGGGGCCAACGTCCTGACTTTC. Protein sequence: CASRTGGSGANVLTF.

The chain has TRBV5-1 and TRBJ1-4; 9 bases are shared with TRBD1. V trimming: 3 bases; J trimming: 12 bases; junction bases outside the gene matches: 9. The germline V gene has CDR1 SGHRS and CDR2 YFSETQ. The CDR3 length is 14 residues. The CDR3 DNA reads TGCGCCAGCAGCTGGGGACAGGGAGAGTCAGAACTGTTTTTT. Its translation is CASSWGQGESELFF.

The V and J genes are TRBV4-1 and TRBJ2-2; 13 bases fit TRBD2. This CDR3 contains 18 residues. Germline V CDR1 and CDR2: MGHRA, YSYEKL. V dropped 4 bases and J dropped 1; count of bases not matched to a gene: 6. The CDR3 DNA reads as TGCGCCAGCAGCCCCTTCGGACTAGCGGGGGAGAACACCGGGGAGCTGTTTTTT. It codes for CASSPFGLAGENTGELFF.

The chain joins TRBV7-9 to TRBJ2-3; D is perhaps TRBD1 (5 bases). Trimming shortened V by 3 bases and J by 6 bases, and 13 bases separated the two germline ends. This CDR3 region has 14 residues. Germline assignment: CDR1 SEHNR and CDR2 FQNEAQ (reference sequence). This CDR3 reads CASSFQGLADTQYF. The DNA of the CDR3 is TGTGCCAGCAGCTTCCAGGGTCTGGCGGATACGCAGTATTTT.

This clone was picked up one time. V usage is TRBV28 and J usage is TRBJ2-5; D is possibly TRBD1 (7 bases). Per the germline V gene, CDR1 is MDHEN and CDR2 is SYDVKM. CDR3 size: 14 residues. V lost 6 bases to trimming and J lost 3 bases, with 14 bases between them. CDR3 sequence reads: CASRQGGAKETQYF. CDR3 bases: TGTGCCAGCAGGCAGGGGGGTGCGAAAGAGACCCAGTACTTC. The full variable domain, with the rest looked up from reference TRBV28 and TRBJ2-5, is DVKVTQSSRYLVKRTGEKVFLECVQDMDHENMFWYRQDPGLGLRLIYFSYDVKMKEKGDIPEGYSVSREKKERFSLILESASTNQTSMYLCASRQGGAKETQYFGPGTRLLVL.

This clone occurred a few times. The chain uses TRBV28 and TRBJ2-7, with unresolved D. The CDR3 spans 14 residues. V was shortened by 5 bases and J by 2 bases, with 13 bases between the two germline ends. Germline values: CDR1 MDHEN, CDR2 SYDVKM. DNA of the CDR3: TGTGCCAGCAGTCCCCGAGGACCTCCCTACGAGCAGTACTTC. This codes for CASSPRGPPYEQYF.